This T cell receptor beta chain was observed in a study of T-cell reconstitution after alpha-beta-depleted transplantation in children. The V gene's germline CDR1 is DFQATT and CDR2 SNEGSKA (reference sequence). There are 12 residues in the CDR3. The V end lost 8 bases, the J end lost 9 bases, and 19 bases lay between the germline ends. A TCRbeta library incorporating unique molecular identifiers was prepared. TCRdb called the PCR reads again in MiXCR, with one record for every CDR3 protein. The sample records around 580,000 distinct CDR3 sequences, roughly 23% being singletons. The sequence derives from a boy under two years old who had a stem cell transplant for acute myeloid leukemia, so the T cells may come from the graft donor. The chain is built from TRBV20-1 and TRBJ2-5; no clear D gene. The material was PBMCs, mostly from graft donor cells, obtained 360 days after TCRalphabeta/CD19-depleted stem cell transplant. The chain's CDR3 is CSPIASDRAQYF. The CDR3 DNA follows: TGCAGTCCAATAGCTTCGGATAGGGCCCAGTACTTC.